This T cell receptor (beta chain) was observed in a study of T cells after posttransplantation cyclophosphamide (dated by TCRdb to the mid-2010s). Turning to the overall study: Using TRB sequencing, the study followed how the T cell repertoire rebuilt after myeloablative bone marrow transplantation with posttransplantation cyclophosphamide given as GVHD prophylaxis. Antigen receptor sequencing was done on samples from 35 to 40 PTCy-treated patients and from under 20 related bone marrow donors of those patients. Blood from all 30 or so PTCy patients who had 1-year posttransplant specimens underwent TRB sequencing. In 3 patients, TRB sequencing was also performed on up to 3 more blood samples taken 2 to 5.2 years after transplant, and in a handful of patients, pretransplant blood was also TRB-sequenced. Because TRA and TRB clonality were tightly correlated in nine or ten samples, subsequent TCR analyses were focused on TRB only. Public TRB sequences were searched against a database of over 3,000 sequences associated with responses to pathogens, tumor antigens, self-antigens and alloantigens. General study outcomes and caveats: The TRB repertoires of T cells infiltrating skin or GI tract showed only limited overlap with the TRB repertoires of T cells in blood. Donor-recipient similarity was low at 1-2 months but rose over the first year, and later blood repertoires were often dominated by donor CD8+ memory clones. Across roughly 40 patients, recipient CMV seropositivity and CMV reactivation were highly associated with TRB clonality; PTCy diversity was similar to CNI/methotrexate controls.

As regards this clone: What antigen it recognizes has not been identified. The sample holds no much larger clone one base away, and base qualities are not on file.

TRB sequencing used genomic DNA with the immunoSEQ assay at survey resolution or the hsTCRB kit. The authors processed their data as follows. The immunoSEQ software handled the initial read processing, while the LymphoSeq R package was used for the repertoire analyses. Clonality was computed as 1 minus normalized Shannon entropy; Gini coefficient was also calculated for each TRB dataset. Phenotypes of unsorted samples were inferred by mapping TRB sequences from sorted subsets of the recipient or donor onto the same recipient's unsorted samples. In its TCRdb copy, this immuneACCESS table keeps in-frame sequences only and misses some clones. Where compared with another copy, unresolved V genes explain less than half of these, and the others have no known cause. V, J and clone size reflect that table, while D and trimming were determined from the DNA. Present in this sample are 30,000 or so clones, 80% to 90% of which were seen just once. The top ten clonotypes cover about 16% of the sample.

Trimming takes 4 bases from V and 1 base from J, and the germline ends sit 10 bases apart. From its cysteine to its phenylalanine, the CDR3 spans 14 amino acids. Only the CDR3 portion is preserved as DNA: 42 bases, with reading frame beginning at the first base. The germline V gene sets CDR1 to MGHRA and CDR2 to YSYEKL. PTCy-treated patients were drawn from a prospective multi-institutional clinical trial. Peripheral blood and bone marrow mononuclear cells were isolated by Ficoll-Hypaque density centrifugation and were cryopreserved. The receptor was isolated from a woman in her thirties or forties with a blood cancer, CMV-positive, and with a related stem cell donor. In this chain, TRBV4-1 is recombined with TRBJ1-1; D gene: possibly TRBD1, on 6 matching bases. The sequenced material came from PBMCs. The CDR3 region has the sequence CASSRPGQNTEAFF. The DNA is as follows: TGCGCCAGCAGCCGACCGGGACAGAACACTGAAGCTTTCTTT.